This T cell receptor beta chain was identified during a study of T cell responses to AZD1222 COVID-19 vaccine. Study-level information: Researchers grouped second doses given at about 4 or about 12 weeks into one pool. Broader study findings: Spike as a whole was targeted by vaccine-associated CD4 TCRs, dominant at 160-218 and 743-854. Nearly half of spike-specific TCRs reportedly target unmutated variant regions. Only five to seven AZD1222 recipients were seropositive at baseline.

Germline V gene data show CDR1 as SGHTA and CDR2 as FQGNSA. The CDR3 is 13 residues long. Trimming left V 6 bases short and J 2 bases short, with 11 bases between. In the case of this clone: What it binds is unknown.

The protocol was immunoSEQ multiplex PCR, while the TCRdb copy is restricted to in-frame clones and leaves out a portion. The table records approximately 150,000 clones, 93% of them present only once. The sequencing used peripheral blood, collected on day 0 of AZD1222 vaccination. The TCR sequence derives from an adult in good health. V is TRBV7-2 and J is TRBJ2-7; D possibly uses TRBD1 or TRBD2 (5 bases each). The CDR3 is CASSYPGPYEQYF. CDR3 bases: TGTGCCAGCAGTTACCCGGGACCCTACGAGCAGTACTTC.